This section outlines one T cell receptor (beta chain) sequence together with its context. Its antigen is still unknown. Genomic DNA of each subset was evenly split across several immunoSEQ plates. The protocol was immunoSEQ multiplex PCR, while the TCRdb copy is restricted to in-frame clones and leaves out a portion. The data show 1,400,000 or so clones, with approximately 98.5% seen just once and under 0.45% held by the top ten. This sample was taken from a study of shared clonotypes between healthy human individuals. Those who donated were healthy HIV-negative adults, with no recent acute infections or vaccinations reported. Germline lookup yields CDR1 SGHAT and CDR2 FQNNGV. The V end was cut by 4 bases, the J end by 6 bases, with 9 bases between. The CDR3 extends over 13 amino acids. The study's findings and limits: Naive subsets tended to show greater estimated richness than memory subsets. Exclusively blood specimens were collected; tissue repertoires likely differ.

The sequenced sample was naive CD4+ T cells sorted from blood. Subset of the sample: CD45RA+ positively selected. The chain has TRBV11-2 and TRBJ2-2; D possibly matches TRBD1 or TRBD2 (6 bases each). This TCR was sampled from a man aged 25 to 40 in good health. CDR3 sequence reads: CASSSRGPGELFF. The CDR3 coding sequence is TGTGCCAGCAGCTCCCGGGGGCCCGGGGAGCTGTTTTTT.